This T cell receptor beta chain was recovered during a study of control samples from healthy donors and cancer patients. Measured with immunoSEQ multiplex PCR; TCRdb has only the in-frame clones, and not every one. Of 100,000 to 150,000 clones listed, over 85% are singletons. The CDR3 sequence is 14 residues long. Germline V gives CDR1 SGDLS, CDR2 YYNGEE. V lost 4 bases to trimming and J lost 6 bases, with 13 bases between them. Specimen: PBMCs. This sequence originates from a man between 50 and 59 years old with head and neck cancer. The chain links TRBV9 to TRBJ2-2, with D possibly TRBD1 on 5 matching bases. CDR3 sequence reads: CASSPRSGSGELFF. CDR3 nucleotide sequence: TGTGCCAGCAGCCCCAGGTCAGGGTCCGGGGAGCTGTTTTTT. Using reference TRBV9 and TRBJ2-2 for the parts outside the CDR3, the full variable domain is DSGVTQTPKHLITATGQRVTLRCSPRSGDLSVYWYQQSLDQGLQFLIQYYNGEERAKGNILERFSAQQFPDLHSELNLSSLELGDSALYFCASSPRSGSGELFFGEGSRLTVL.